Given below is one T cell receptor beta chain in context. With the read ending 3 residues before the CDR3 end, the germline J gene is used to fill in that end. This sample was included in a study of T cells in women clearing cervical HPV infection. TCRdb's table, derived via immunoSEQ multiplex PCR, lists solely in-frame clones and lacks some. The sample totals 25,000 to 35,000 clones; its top ten clones hold about 7.8%. CDR1 and CDR2 (germline): DFQATT, SNEGSKA (reference sequence). J was trimmed by 5 bases and V by 5 bases; bases with no gene match: 7. The CDR3 loop spans 14 amino acids. This receptor was obtained from a woman between 18 and 70 years old with a cervical HPV16 infection that either progressed to CIN3+ or cleared (not recorded which). This chain links TRBV20-1 with TRBJ1-5, with 9 nucleotides matching TRBD1. The specimen sequenced was blood buffy coat. The DNA read from the CDR3 is TGCAGTGCTCTACAGGGGGCAGCCGATCAGCCC. Its protein is CSALQGAADQP. The CDR3 in its entirety is CSALQGAADQPQHF.